The 23 T cell receptor beta chains reported below all come from one sample, sequenced in a study of cytomegalovirus exposure and HLA in healthy donors (dated by TCRdb to 2017 to 2019). Libraries were constructed by the immunoSEQ multiplex PCR assay. The multiplex PCR relied on a mix of 60 forward primers for TCR Vbeta segments and 13 reverse primers for TCR Jbeta segments. The table was pulled from immuneACCESS by TCRdb, which kept in-frame rearrangements only. Such tables lose some clones; where checked, under half of the loss comes from unresolved V genes, and the rest has no known cause. In this sample the table shows 75,000 to 80,000 clones, around 76% of which occur a single time. The leading ten clones occupy roughly 12% of the sample. Sequenced sample: PBMCs. These receptors all stem from a male donor in good health and CMV-seropositive.

The chain combines TRBV6-1 with TRBJ2-5, with D perhaps TRBD2 (5 bases). Trimming took 8 bases from V and 5 from J, leaving 18 bases between them. The CDR3 runs to 14 residues. The germline V gene has CDR1 MNHNS and CDR2 SASEGT. The CDR3 spells CASRRRDTLETQYF. CDR3 bases: TGTGCCAGCCGCCGTCGGGATACGTTGGAGACCCAGTACTTC.

This clone came up a few times. The V and J genes are TRBV2 and TRBJ1-2; 10 bases are a match to TRBD1. The CDR3 has 14 residues. The germline CDR1 and CDR2 sequences are SNHLY and FYNNEI. V trimming: 6 bases; J trimming: 6 bases; junction bases outside the gene matches: 7. Written as DNA, the CDR3 is TGTGCCAGCAGCGCAACCGGGACAGGGGATGGCTACACCTTC. This encodes CASSATGTGDGYTF.

This chain links TRBV30 with TRBJ1-2, with 7 bases identical to TRBD1. The CDR3 is made up of 16 amino acids. Trimming removed 3 bases from V and 4 bases from J; junction bases left unmatched: 14. CDR1 and CDR2 (germline): GTSNPN, SVGIG (reference sequence). The CDR3 nucleotides read TGTGCCTGGAGCCCAACCTACAGGGGAGAAGGCTATGGCTACACCTTC. It encodes CAWSPTYRGEGYGYTF.

The V and J genes are TRBV28 and TRBJ2-3; no clear D. The ends were cut back, 7 bases at V and 2 bases at J, with 4 bases in the middle. Germline values: CDR1 MDHEN, CDR2 SYDVKM. The CDR3 spans 11 residues. CDR3 amino acids: CASINTDTQYF. The DNA for the CDR3 is TGTGCCAGCATCAACACAGATACGCAGTATTTT.

Only one count was recorded for this clone. This rearrangement joins TRBV6-4 to TRBJ1-5; D is ambiguous. CDR1 is MRHNA, CDR2 SNTAGT, per germline. The CDR3 contains 13 residues. With 0 bases removed from V and 11 bases from J, the gap between germline ends came to 11 bases. CDR3 DNA sequence: TGTGCCAGCAGTGACTCGACGGACTCGACCCAGCATTTT. Translation: CASSDSTDSTQHF.

This clone was picked up one time. This rearrangement joins TRBV19 to TRBJ1-5, with TRBD1 matching over 7 bases. The germline V gene encodes CDR1 LNHDA and CDR2 SQIVND (reference sequence). Trimming cost V 7 bases and J 1 base; bases outside gene matches: 7. The CDR3 spans 15 residues. For the CDR3, the DNA is TGTGCCAGTACCACCGAGGGGGCGAGCAATCAGCCCCAGCATTTT. This gives the protein CASTTEGASNQPQHF.

V gene TRBV27 combines with J gene TRBJ1-5, with 7 bases identical to TRBD1. Germline V gene lookup returns CDR1 MNHEY and CDR2 SMNVEV (reference sequence). The ends lost 7 bases at V and 3 bases at J; junction bases unmatched: 9. The CDR3 has 15 residues. The CDR3: CASITRTGYNQPQHF. DNA for the CDR3: TGTGCCAGCATTACAAGGACAGGCTACAATCAGCCCCAGCATTTT.

The V and J genes are TRBV29-1 and TRBJ1-5; 10 bases are shared with TRBD1. V was clipped by 5 bases and J by 7 bases; unmatched bases: 5. This CDR3 region has 13 residues. Germline CDR1 and CDR2: SQVTM and ANQGSEA. CDR3 protein: CSVRDRGGQPQHF. The CDR3, as DNA: TGCAGCGTTCGGGACAGGGGCGGACAGCCCCAGCATTTT.

This clone was detected only a few times. Relative to the germline gene, one junction end is altered; a read error may explain this. V usage is TRBV7-9 and J usage is TRBJ2-1, with D perhaps TRBD1 (7 bases). The CDR3 is 14 residues long. Germline-derived CDR1 and CDR2 are SEHNR and FQNEAQ (reference sequence). This CDR3 reads CSSSLVEGANEQFF. The CDR3 region has the DNA TGTTCCAGCAGCTTAGTGGAGGGGGCCAATGAGCAGTTCTTC. The entire variable domain, with the rest obtained from reference TRBV7-9 and TRBJ2-1, is as follows: DTGVSQNPRHKITKRGQNVTFRCDPISEHNRLYWYRQTLGQGPEFLTYFQNEAQLEKSRLLSDRFSAERPKGSFSTLEIQRTEQGDSAMYLCSSSLVEGANEQFFGPGTRLTVL.

The rearrangement links TRBV28 to TRBJ2-6, with 7 bases identical to TRBD2. This CDR3 has 17 residues. V lost 2 bases to trimming and J lost 0 bases; unmatched junction nucleotides: 4. Germline V gene sequence: CDR1 MDHEN, CDR2 SYDVKM. CDR3 sequence (DNA): TGTGCCAGCAGTTTAATCGGGGGGAGCTCTGGGGCCAACGTCCTGACTTTC. Its protein is CASSLIGGSSGANVLTF.

The CDR3 region has the DNA TGTGCCAGTAGTATACCCCAGACAGGTAGCAATCAGCCCCAGCATTTT. Protein sequence: CASSIPQTGSNQPQHF. The J gene is TRBJ1-5, the V gene TRBV19, with a weak D call TRBD1 (6 bases). Germline V gene lookup returns CDR1 LNHDA and CDR2 SQIVND (reference sequence). This CDR3 is 16 amino acids long. Trimming left V 2 bases short and J 0 bases short, with 11 bases between.

The chain employs TRBV30 and TRBJ1-5, with 9 bases fitting TRBD1. V trimming: 0 bases; J trimming: 6 bases; junction bases outside the gene matches: 6. From germline, CDR1 is GTSNPN and CDR2 SVGIG (reference sequence). The CDR3 totals 15 residues. The CDR3 loop is CAWSVQGAWGQPQHF. In DNA form, the CDR3 reads TGTGCCTGGAGTGTACAGGGGGCGTGGGGTCAGCCCCAGCATTTT.

This chain joins TRBV5-6 and TRBJ1-1; D unclear. Trimming stripped 2 bases from V and 0 bases from J, with 5 bases between. The CDR3 extends over 13 amino acids. In germline, CDR1 is SGHDT, CDR2 YYEEEE. CDR3 residues: CASSLNLNTEAFF. CDR3 in DNA: TGTGCCAGCAGCTTAAACTTGAACACTGAAGCTTTCTTT.

V usage is TRBV7-2 and J usage is TRBJ2-3; 7 bases line up with TRBD2. This CDR3 has 16 residues. The J segment lost 2 bases and the V segment lost 1 base, leaving 6 bases of the junction unmatched. The germline V gene encodes CDR1 SGHTA and CDR2 FQGNSA. The CDR3 sequence is CASSLVPSGTTDTQYF. CDR3 bases: TGTGCCAGCAGCTTAGTGCCTAGCGGAACCACAGATACGCAGTATTTT. The whole variable domain, remainder taken from reference TRBV7-2 and TRBJ2-3, is GAGVSQSPSNKVTEKGKDVELRCDPISGHTALYWYRQSLGQGLEFLIYFQGNSAPDKSGLPSDRFSAERTGGSVSTLTIQRTQQEDSAVYLCASSLVPSGTTDTQYFGPGTRLTVL.

This clone was seen only a few times. This CDR3 reads CASRTAGSSYEQFF. CDR3 sequence (DNA): TGTGCCAGCAGAACGGCGGGGAGTTCATATGAGCAGTTCTTC. The chain joins TRBV6-4 to TRBJ2-1; TRBD2 is a possible D gene (6 bases). The germline gives CDR1 MRHNA, CDR2 SNTAGT. The CDR3 length is 14 residues. Trimming took 6 bases from V and 8 from J, leaving 17 bases between them.

In nucleotides, the CDR3 is TGTGCCAGCAGTGAACCCCTAGCGGTTACCGGGGAGCTGTTTTTT. Translated: CASSEPLAVTGELFF. The rearrangement joins TRBV25-1 to TRBJ2-2, with 7 bases that match TRBD2. Germline-derived CDR1 and CDR2 are MGHDK and SYGVNS. This CDR3 has 15 residues. The V and J ends lost 2 bases and 5 bases, in that order; junction bases with no gene match: 5.

The chain is built from TRBV7-9 and TRBJ1-1; D might be TRBD1 (6 bases). The CDR3 is 14 residues long. CDR1 and CDR2 (germline): SEHNR, FQNEAQ (reference sequence). Trimming cost V 6 bases and J 4 bases, with 15 bases left between them. CDR3 bases: TGTGCCAGCAGTATACAGGGTTTGGGCACTGAAGCTTTCTTT. This codes for CASSIQGLGTEAFF.

This chain connects TRBV7-2 to TRBJ2-1, with 10 bases lining up with TRBD2. J lost 8 bases, V lost 2 bases, and 9 bases had no gene match. Germline V gives CDR1 SGHTA, CDR2 FQGNSA. The CDR3 length is 16 residues. The CDR3 DNA follows: TGTGCCAGCAGCTTATGGCAGCGGGGGGGCGTGGATGAGCAGTTCTTC. Its protein is CASSLWQRGGVDEQFF. Combining the CDR3 with reference TRBV7-2 and TRBJ2-1 gives the whole variable domain GAGVSQSPSNKVTEKGKDVELRCDPISGHTALYWYRQSLGQGLEFLIYFQGNSAPDKSGLPSDRFSAERTGGSVSTLTIQRTQQEDSAVYLCASSLWQRGGVDEQFFGPGTRLTVL.

The chain carries TRBV10-3 and TRBJ2-2; 14 bases match TRBD2. The CDR3 is 19 amino acids. Germline V CDR1 and CDR2: ENHRY, SYGVKD. Germline trimming cut 0 bases from V and 0 bases from J; bases unmatched to any gene: 3. This CDR3 is CAISESETSGGANTGELFF. DNA for the CDR3: TGTGCCATCAGTGAGTCTGAGACTAGCGGGGGGGCGAACACCGGGGAGCTGTTTTTT.

The chain joins TRBV5-1 to TRBJ2-5, with D tentatively TRBD1 (6 bases). In germline, CDR1 is SGHRS, CDR2 YFSETQ. The CDR3 has 15 residues. V was clipped by 4 bases and J by 5 bases, with 18 bases between them. CDR3: CASSLTTYQGETQYF. DNA for the CDR3: TGCGCCAGCAGCCTAACGACCTATCAGGGGGAGACCCAGTACTTC.

This clone was counted between two and nine times. The J gene is TRBJ1-5, the V gene TRBV6-5, with D possibly TRBD1 on 6 matching bases. The V end lost 5 bases, the J end lost 5 bases, and 13 bases lay between the germline ends. Germline V lookup: CDR1 MNHEY, CDR2 SVGAGI. This CDR3 spans 14 amino acids. CDR3 region: CASSSSGGYQPQHF. The CDR3 DNA is TGTGCCAGCAGTAGTTCGGGGGGCTATCAGCCCCAGCATTTT.

The chain carries TRBV11-2 and TRBJ2-5, with D possibly being TRBD2 (5 bases). This CDR3 comprises 13 residues. Between the trimmed V and J ends, which lost 6 bases and 0 bases, there was a span of 8 bases. The germline gives CDR1 SGHAT, CDR2 FQNNGV. In nucleotides, the CDR3 is TGTGCCAGCAGTTGGACTGACCAAGAGACCCAGTACTTC. Translation gives CASSWTDQETQYF.

The chain is built from TRBV19 and TRBJ1-4, with D perhaps TRBD1 (5 bases). V lost 6 bases, J lost 0 bases, and 11 bases lay in between. CDR3 length: 15 residues. Germline V CDR1 and CDR2: LNHDA, SQIVND (reference sequence). The CDR3, as DNA: TGTGCCAGTAGGCATGCGGGGGCAACTAATGAAAAACTGTTTTTT. Its protein is CASRHAGATNEKLFF.